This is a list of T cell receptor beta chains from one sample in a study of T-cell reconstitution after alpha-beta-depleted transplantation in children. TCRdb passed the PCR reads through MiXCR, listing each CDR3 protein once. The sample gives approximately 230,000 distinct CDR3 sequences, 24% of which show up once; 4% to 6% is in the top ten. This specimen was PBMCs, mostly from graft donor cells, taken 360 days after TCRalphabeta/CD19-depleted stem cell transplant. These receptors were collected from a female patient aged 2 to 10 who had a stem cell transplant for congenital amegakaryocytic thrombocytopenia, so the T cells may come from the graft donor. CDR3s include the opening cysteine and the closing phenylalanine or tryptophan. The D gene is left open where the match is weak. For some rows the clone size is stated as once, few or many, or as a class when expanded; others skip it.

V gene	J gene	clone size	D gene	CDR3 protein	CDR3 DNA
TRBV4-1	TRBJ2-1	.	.	CASSQDYVIGRTTYNEQFF	TGCGCCAGCAGCCAAGATTATGTGATAGGACGGACAACCTACAATGAGCAGTTCTTC
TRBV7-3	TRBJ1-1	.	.	CASSLSRVRTEAFF	TGTGCCAGCAGCTTAAGTAGGGTACGGACTGAAGCTTTCTTT
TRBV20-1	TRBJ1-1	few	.	CSARPNTEAFF	TGCAGTGCTAGACCGAACACTGAAGCTTTCTTT
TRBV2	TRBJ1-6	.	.	CASRGIQGAPRNSPLHF	TGTGCCAGCAGAGGGATACAAGGTGCCCCCCGGAATTCACCCCTCCACTTT
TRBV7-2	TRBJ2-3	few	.	CASSPPWGGVDTQYF	TGTGCCAGCAGCCCGCCGTGGGGGGGCGTGGATACGCAGTATTTT
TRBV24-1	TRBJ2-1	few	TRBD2	CATSDAFGSGRAYNEQFF	TGTGCCACCAGTGACGCCTTTGGTAGCGGGAGGGCCTACAATGAGCAGTTCTTC
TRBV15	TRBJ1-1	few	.	CATSRDFPLSGRMNTEAFF	TGTGCCACCAGCAGAGATTTTCCCCTTAGTGGAAGGATGAACACTGAAGCTTTCTTT
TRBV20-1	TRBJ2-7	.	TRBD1	CSARGPSGQSSYEQYF	TGCAGTGCTAGGGGGCCGTCGGGACAGAGCTCCTACGAGCAGTACTTC
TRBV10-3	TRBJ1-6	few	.	CAISEPGRDSPLHF	TGTGCCATCAGTGAACCAGGGAGGGATTCACCCCTCCACTTT
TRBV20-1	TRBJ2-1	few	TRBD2	CSAGGLADNEQFF	TGCAGTGCTGGGGGACTAGCGGACAATGAGCAGTTCTTC
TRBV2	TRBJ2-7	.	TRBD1	CASRGTGLSEQYF	TGTGCCAGCAGAGGGACAGGGCTTTCTGAGCAGTACTTC
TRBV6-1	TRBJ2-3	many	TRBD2	CASTERGVAGVTDTQYF	TGTGCCAGCACTGAAAGGGGAGTGGCGGGAGTTACAGATACGCAGTATTTT
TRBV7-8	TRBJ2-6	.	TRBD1	CASSSGTASGANVLTF	TGTGCCAGCAGCTCAGGGACAGCCTCTGGGGCCAACGTCCTGACTTTC
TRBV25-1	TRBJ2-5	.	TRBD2	CASSILAGGRETQYF	TGTGCCAGCAGTATACTAGCGGGAGGACGTGAGACCCAGTACTTC
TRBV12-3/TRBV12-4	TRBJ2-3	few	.	CASIHRGTDTQYF	TGTGCCAGCATTCACAGGGGCACAGATACGCAGTATTTT
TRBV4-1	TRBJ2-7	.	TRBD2	CASSQTAGTSGDEQYF	TGCGCCAGCAGCCAAACGGCCGGGACTAGCGGGGACGAGCAGTACTTC
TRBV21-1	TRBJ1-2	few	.	CASSKARLTARRDYTF	TGTGCCAGCAGCAAAGCCCGTTTGACAGCCCGGAGAGACTACACCTTC
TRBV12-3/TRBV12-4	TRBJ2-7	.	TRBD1	CASSRQGPYEQYF	TGTGCCAGCAGCAGACAGGGCCCCTACGAGCAGTACTTC
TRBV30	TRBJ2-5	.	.	CAWTPSPGQETQYF	TGTGCCTGGACCCCATCCCCTGGGCAAGAGACCCAGTACTTC
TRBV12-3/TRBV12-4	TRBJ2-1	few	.	CASSLGLVGYNEQFF	TGTGCCAGCAGTTTGGGTCTAGTTGGTTACAATGAGCAGTTCTTC